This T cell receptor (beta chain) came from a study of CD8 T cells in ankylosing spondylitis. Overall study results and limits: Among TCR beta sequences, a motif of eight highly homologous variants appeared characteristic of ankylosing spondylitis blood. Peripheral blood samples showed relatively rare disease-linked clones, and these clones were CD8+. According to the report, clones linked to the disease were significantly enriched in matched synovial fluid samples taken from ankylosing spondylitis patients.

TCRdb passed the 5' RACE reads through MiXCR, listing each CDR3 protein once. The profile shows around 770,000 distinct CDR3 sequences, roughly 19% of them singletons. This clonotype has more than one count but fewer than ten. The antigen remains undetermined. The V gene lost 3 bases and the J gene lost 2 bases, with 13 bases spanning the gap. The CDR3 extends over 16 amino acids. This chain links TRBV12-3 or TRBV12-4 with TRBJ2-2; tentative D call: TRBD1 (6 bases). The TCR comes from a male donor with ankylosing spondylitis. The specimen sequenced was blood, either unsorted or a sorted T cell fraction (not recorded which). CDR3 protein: CASSFSPGHNTGELFF. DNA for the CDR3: TGTGCCAGCAGTTTCTCCCCGGGACACAACACCGGGGAGCTGTTTTTT.